The clone carrying this T cell receptor (beta chain) was detected only once. Its antigen is not identified. These data belong to a study of CD8 T cells in Susac syndrome. Sequencing of TCR beta was performed on blood CD8+ and CD4+ T cells. TEMRA cells were enriched by FACS, and CD4+ and CD8+ T cells were negatively isolated. Germline lookup yields CDR1 SGHAT and CDR2 FQDESV (reference sequence). The length of the CDR3 is 16 residues. The V and J ends lost 1 base and 10 bases, in that order; junction bases with no gene match: 13. About 0.5 to 1 ug RNA was reverse transcribed with random hexamers. Amplification of TCR beta CDR3 used immunoSEQ multiplex PCR across 54 Vbeta and 13 Jbeta. TCRdb passed the immunoSEQ multiplex PCR reads through MiXCR, listing each CDR3 protein once. The data show about 400,000 distinct CDR3 sequences, more than 70% seen once. Study outcomes and limitations: The study admitted that it had a relatively small number of individuals in its TCR sequencing and HLA analysis.

Material: CD8+ T cells from PBMCs. J is TRBJ2-1 and V is TRBV11-1, with 7 bases aligning to TRBD2. The clonotype comes from a human donor with multiple sclerosis. CDR3 protein: CASSLGPAGDFEEQFF. Written as DNA, the CDR3 is TGTGCCAGCAGCTTAGGTCCTGCGGGAGACTTTGAGGAGCAGTTCTTC.